A selection of T cell receptor beta chains follows, all from one sample in a study of cytomegalovirus exposure and HLA in healthy donors. Sequenced by immunoSEQ multiplex PCR; TCRdb stores in-frame clones only, minus some. Of fewer than 300,000 clones in the sample, roughly 90% are singletons; the top ten hold roughly 4%. The material sequenced was PBMCs. The receptor source for this set is a man aged 35 to 55 in good health and CMV-seropositive. CDR3s include the opening cysteine and the closing phenylalanine or tryptophan. The order of the fields is D gene, J gene, clone size, V gene, CDR3 protein. A D gene is named only where the DNA matches it firmly. Rows may omit the clone size; those that give it use once, few, many or a size class.

D: .
J: TRBJ1-2
size: .
V: TRBV6-1
CDR3: CASSASRGFYGYTF

D: TRBD2
J: TRBJ2-1
size: once
V: TRBV2
CDR3: CASRPLAGGHNEQFF

D: .
J: TRBJ2-1
size: .
V: TRBV19
CDR3: CASSIAAGLHEQFF

D: TRBD2
J: TRBJ2-3
size: .
V: TRBV29-1
CDR3: CGVEPSGSTDTQYF

D: TRBD2
J: TRBJ2-2
size: .
V: TRBV28
CDR3: CASSLNSGANTGELFF

D: .
J: TRBJ1-4
size: .
V: TRBV5-1
CDR3: CASSLGGPANEKLFF

D: .
J: TRBJ1-5
size: .
V: TRBV28
CDR3: CASKAGLGRGAHQPQHF

D: .
J: TRBJ2-3
size: .
V: TRBV19
CDR3: CASSILQGPDTQYF

D: TRBD2
J: TRBJ2-7
size: .
V: TRBV19
CDR3: CASSIFSGGRSPHEQYF

D: TRBD1
J: TRBJ2-7
size: .
V: TRBV11-3
CDR3: CASSLVLRQGANEQYF

D: .
J: TRBJ2-7
size: .
V: TRBV27
CDR3: CASSLRQSYEQYF

D: TRBD1
J: TRBJ2-1
size: once
V: TRBV7-2
CDR3: CASSLAGTGWNEQFF

D: TRBD2
J: TRBJ2-3
size: .
V: TRBV4-3
CDR3: CASSQDRGLASFTDTQYF

D: TRBD1
J: TRBJ1-1
size: .
V: TRBV5-1
CDR3: CASSLAGAGGINTEAFF

D: TRBD1
J: TRBJ2-2
size: .
V: TRBV27
CDR3: CASRGTGDTGELFF

D: .
J: TRBJ1-4
size: .
V: TRBV6-1
CDR3: CASSGSNREKLFF

D: .
J: TRBJ2-1
size: .
V: TRBV2
CDR3: CAAFAGRTYNEQFF

D: .
J: TRBJ1-5
size: .
V: TRBV7-6
CDR3: CASSQVSGTAPLNF

D: .
J: TRBJ1-1
size: .
V: TRBV11-2
CDR3: CASSLSLEAFF

D: TRBD1
J: TRBJ2-2
size: .
V: TRBV9
CDR3: CASSAWSGGGTGELFF

D: .
J: TRBJ2-7
size: .
V: TRBV7-2
CDR3: CASIDTTSSYEQYF

D: TRBD2
J: TRBJ2-3
size: .
V: TRBV28
CDR3: CASSIAGVRGDTQYF

D: .
J: TRBJ2-7
size: .
V: TRBV4-2
CDR3: CASSQDLAGPTYEQYF

D: TRBD2
J: TRBJ2-3
size: .
V: TRBV2
CDR3: CASRLTSGRTDTQYF

D: .
J: TRBJ1-2
size: many
V: TRBV5-4
CDR3: CASSWGTANYGYTF

D: .
J: TRBJ2-5
size: .
V: TRBV7-8
CDR3: CASSLVQPRQTKTQYF

D: TRBD1
J: TRBJ2-7
size: .
V: TRBV25-1
CDR3: CASSATGYHEQYF

D: TRBD1
J: TRBJ2-5
size: .
V: TRBV19
CDR3: CASSIGTGEETQYF

D: TRBD1
J: TRBJ1-1
size: .
V: TRBV6-1
CDR3: CASVRQGANTEAFF

D: TRBD1
J: TRBJ2-7
size: .
V: TRBV6-5
CDR3: CASSPDRVGQYF

D: .
J: TRBJ2-1
size: .
V: TRBV27
CDR3: CASKGGMAYNEQFF

D: TRBD2
J: TRBJ2-5
size: .
V: TRBV5-6
CDR3: CASSLALAGRGETQYF

D: .
J: TRBJ1-5
size: .
V: TRBV28
CDR3: CASRGGDRAVQPQHF

D: .
J: TRBJ2-3
size: .
V: TRBV2
CDR3: CASRDLWAGPRPDTQYF

D: TRBD1
J: TRBJ1-6
size: .
V: TRBV27
CDR3: CASRGTGPNSPLHF

D: TRBD2
J: TRBJ2-1
size: .
V: TRBV5-4
CDR3: CASSPSSGTSAVEQFF

D: TRBD2
J: TRBJ2-1
size: .
V: TRBV5-1
CDR3: CASSLGPLAVTFYNEQFF

D: .
J: TRBJ1-1
size: .
V: TRBV7-2
CDR3: CASSITPLNTEAFF

D: .
J: TRBJ2-1
size: once
V: TRBV5-4
CDR3: CASSLVPSRGSSYNEQFF

D: .
J: TRBJ2-5
size: .
V: TRBV6-1
CDR3: CASSEDGFDGQYF

D: TRBD2
J: TRBJ2-2
size: .
V: TRBV4-1
CDR3: CASSQPTGLAGGNTGELFF

D: .
J: TRBJ1-1
size: .
V: TRBV5-8
CDR3: CASSLQRAFVRDTEAFF

D: .
J: TRBJ2-2
size: once
V: TRBV11-2
CDR3: CASSLAGANTGELFF

D: TRBD1
J: TRBJ1-2
size: .
V: TRBV9
CDR3: CASSGDSYGYTF

D: TRBD2
J: TRBJ2-3
size: .
V: TRBV28
CDR3: CASSSPPGTSGSTDTQYF

D: TRBD1
J: TRBJ2-1
size: .
V: TRBV7-9
CDR3: CSSSHPDRSYNEQFF

D: .
J: TRBJ2-1
size: .
V: TRBV27
CDR3: CASSFRYNEQFF

D: .
J: TRBJ2-3
size: .
V: TRBV29-1
CDR3: CSTRNGGADTQYF